This section outlines one T cell receptor beta chain sequence together with its context. Its target is unknown. This entry comes from a study of T cells after yellow fever vaccination. Findings of the study overall: Clonotypes appearing in both CD4 and CD8 compartments existed, and their share was small. Although the secondary response was weaker, it peaked faster, at day 5 versus 15.

The study made its TCR cDNA through 5'RACE template switching. That step introduced a universal primer site along with UMIs. TCRdb fed the 5' RACE reads into MiXCR, producing one record per CDR3 protein. The table records fewer than 500,000 distinct CDR3 sequences, around 20% of them present only once. The receptor comes from a man aged 18 to 29 who received the YFV17D yellow fever vaccine. The source material was PBMCs, sampled before the yellow fever booster vaccination.

Here the CDR3 reads CASSLRQDSYGYTF. DNA for the CDR3: TGTGCCAGCAGCTTAAGGCAGGACAGCTATGGCTACACCTTC. V usage is TRBV7-9 and J usage is TRBJ1-2, with D perhaps matching TRBD1 (6 bases). Trimming pared 2 bases from V and 4 bases from J, leaving 11 bases between. The CDR3 is 14 residues long. Germline lookup yields CDR1 SEHNR and CDR2 FQNEAQ (reference sequence).